This TCR beta chain was recovered during a study of shared clonotypes between healthy human individuals (dated by TCRdb to 2019 to 2021). Background on the whole study: A couple of women and three men aged 18 to 49 years were included in the cohort. Per donor, leukapheresis produced somewhere between about 0.94 and 9.5 billion PBMCs. To estimate repertoire size and how much clonotypes are shared between individuals, the study performed deep sequencing of blood TCR repertoires from five healthy adults. For each donor, CD4 naive and CD4 memory were each given three plates, CD8 naive was given two plates, and CD8 memory was given one plate. To increase sequencing depth and limit assay-specific biases, different laboratories used diverse techniques to prepare libraries and sequence TCR repertoires.

Using the deep immunoSEQ assay, multiplex PCR amplified TCR CDR3 regions from genomic DNA. Extracted genomic DNA from each cell subset was spread evenly across all wells of several immunoSEQ 96-well plates, with each plate serving as a replicate. Each replicate PCR for sorted subsets received about 180 ng genomic DNA, equal to about 29,000 T cell genomes. The purified libraries were quantified using a Qubit 3.0 fluorometer, sized with a Bioanalyzer 2100, and then quantified again using the KAPA Library Quantification kit. Every immunoSEQ 96-well plate was sequenced on a separate single-read 150-cycle Illumina NextSeq 550 flow cell. Under the source paper's analysis protocol: The immunoSEQ output contained only junctional sequences without quality scores, so filtering could not match that applied to full-length reads. Sequences were annotated with PyIR, a Python wrapper for IgBLAST v1.9, using IMGT germline references to assign V/J genes and CDR3. Reads were filtered out if the reads had weak V/J assignments (E-value above 1e-6), no CDR3, stop codons, out-of-frame junctions, or ambiguous translated residues. V3J clonotypes were defined as sequences sharing an identical inferred V gene, J gene, and CDR3 amino acid sequence. Percentage overlap between repertoires was calculated by dividing the number of shared unique clonotypes by the size of the smaller repertoire. RTK rarefaction, the Chao1 estimator, and Recon v2.1 estimates of unobserved clonotypes were used to assess repertoire richness. For all TCRbeta clonotypes obtained by the gDNA method from a handful of donors, generation probabilities were computed with OLGA. TCRdb obtained this table from immuneACCESS and retained in-frame rearrangements with V and J assigned. These tables miss some clones; where compared with another copy, unresolved V genes account for less than half of the shortfall, and the remainder is unexplained. D and trimming come from the DNA, and the V and J calls and clone size come from that table. The sample table lists some 1.5 million clones, nearly 99% of them with a count of one. The top ten clones comprise around 0.47% of the sample.

Donors were healthy HIV-negative adults with no recently reported acute infections or vaccinations. Every donor was a Caucasian adult residing in Nashville, Tennessee, USA. CD4+ T cells were enriched by magnetic negative selection, after which naive cells were positively selected on CD45RA and the negative fraction was taken as the memory subset. Blood was collected by leukapheresis, and PBMCs were isolated by Ficoll-Histopaque density gradient centrifugation and then cryopreserved in liquid nitrogen vapor phase. Analytical flow cytometry was used to check the purity and quantity of each magnetically sorted T cell population. Genomic DNA was isolated from every sorted fraction and measured by UV absorbance on a Nanodrop 2000c. Trimmed from V: 5 bases; trimmed from J: 10 bases; junction bases lacking a gene match: 14. There are 16 amino acids in the CDR3, from cysteine to phenylalanine inclusive. The sequence is cut down to CDR3 DNA, 48 bases in frame from base 1.

Results the study describes overall, beyond this receptor: Higher generation probabilities were observed for clonotypes shared by all four sorted-subset donors than for non-shared clonotypes. Naive subsets generally had larger estimated clonotype richness than memory subsets did. Incomplete sequencing was indicated by rarefaction of sorted-subset datasets, despite the large sequencing depth. Pairwise subsampling indicated that sequencing depth was expected to affect the degree of clonotype sharing among donors. The genetic and exposure-history diversity represented was limited by the small number of donors. About 5% of naive CD4, around 3.5% of naive CD8, 2.3% of memory CD4, and around 0.4% of memory CD8 clonotypes were shared across four donors. Sampling was restricted to blood, and TCR repertoires in tissue are likely to differ from TCR repertoires in blood.

As for this clone: The antigen it binds to is not known. Nothing much larger sits one base from this clone, and base qualities are not available.

The specimen sequenced was naive CD4+ T cells sorted from blood. The sample's cell subset or site label is to be understood as: CD45RA+ positively selected. The V and J genes are TRBV23-1 and TRBJ2-1; a stretch of 10 junction bases matches TRBD2. TRBV23-1 is reported as an ORF; its role is uncertain. This clonotype was sampled from a man younger than 45 in good health. Read as DNA, the sequence is TGCGCCAGCAGTACGAATCCCCCCAGCGGGAGGGCCGAGCAGTTCTTC. Its protein reads: CASSTNPPSGRAEQFF.